This is a list of T cell receptor beta chains from one sample in a study of immune characterization of retroperitoneal liposarcoma. One entry per CDR3 protein, called by TCRdb with MiXCR from the PCR reads. The sample comprises roughly 7,300 distinct CDR3 sequences, more than 25% of which are singletons, and over 11% rests with the top ten. The sequenced material came from blood. These receptor sequences come from a male donor with retroperitoneal liposarcoma. CDR3s include the opening cysteine and the closing phenylalanine or tryptophan. A D gene is named only where the DNA matches it firmly. Not every row has a clone size; where given, it reads once, few, many or a size class.

TRBV18,TRBJ2-2,.,.,TGTGCCAGCTCACCAATGGCAAATGCGGGGACCGGGGAGCTGTTTTTT,CASSPMANAGTGELFF
TRBV12-5,TRBJ2-5,TRBD2,medium-sized,TGTGCTAGTGGTCGGACTAGCGGGAGGGCCCCTTGCCAATACTTC,CASGRTSGRAPCQYF
TRBV6-4,TRBJ1-2,.,few,TGTGCCAGCAGAAAAGACGGTTCCTATGGCTACACCTTC,CASRKDGSYGYTF
TRBV6-1,TRBJ2-7,.,medium-sized,TGTGCCAGCAGTGATAAGTACAGAGGAAAGTACGAGCAGTACTTC,CASSDKYRGKYEQYF
TRBV7-2,TRBJ2-1,.,few,TGTGCCAGCAGCCCGCCCACGGACTCCCGGGGGCAGTTCTTC,CASSPPTDSRGQFF
TRBV4-2,TRBJ2-1,.,.,TGTGCCAGCAGCCACGAGTCCGAGACTAGTCGGTTCTTC,CASSHESETSRFF
TRBV7-3,TRBJ2-1,.,medium-sized,TGTGCCAGCAGCCGTGGGGGGAACAATGAGCAGTTCTTC,CASSRGGNNEQFF
TRBV25-1,TRBJ2-1,.,.,TGTGCCAGCAACTTTCACAATGAGCAGTTCTTC,CASNFHNEQFF
TRBV7-2,TRBJ2-7,TRBD2,.,TGTGCCAGCAGCTTTGGGACTAGATTCGAGCAGTACTTC,CASSFGTRFEQYF
TRBV28,TRBJ2-3,TRBD2,once,TGTGCCAGCGGTTGGGAGGGAGGGGCAGATACGCAGTATTTT,CASGWEGGADTQYF
TRBV6-5,TRBJ2-1,.,few,TGTGCCAGCAGTTACCAAAGGGGCCTAGCTGGGGAGCAGTTCTTC,CASSYQRGLAGEQFF
TRBV24-1,TRBJ2-1,.,.,TGTGCCACCAGTGAACTAAGATCCAATGAGCAGTTCTTC,CATSELRSNEQFF
TRBV3-1,TRBJ2-1,TRBD2,few,TGTGCCAGCAGCCAAGATCCAACTAGCGTATCCTACAATGAGCAGTTCTTC,CASSQDPTSVSYNEQFF
TRBV7-8,TRBJ2-3,TRBD2,medium-sized,TGTGCCAGCAGCTCGGGACTAGCGGGGGGGCGGACAGATACGCAGTATTTT,CASSSGLAGGRTDTQYF
TRBV6-1,TRBJ2-3,TRBD2,large,TGTGCCAGCAGGGATAGCGGGAAAGTAATAGATACGCAGTATTTT,CASRDSGKVIDTQYF
TRBV6-1,TRBJ2-7,.,.,TGTGCCAGCAGTGAAGGGTTGTGGGGGAGGAACGAGCAGTACTTC,CASSEGLWGRNEQYF
TRBV7-8,TRBJ2-3,.,.,TGTGCCAGCAGCTCGTGGGGCACAGATACGCAGTATTTT,CASSSWGTDTQYF
TRBV7-8,TRBJ2-1,.,.,TGTGCCAGCAGCTTAGCGCGTGCAGGGAGAAGGTACAATGAGCAGTTCTTC,CASSLARAGRRYNEQFF
TRBV7-7,TRBJ2-5,.,few,TGTGCTAGCAGCCCCCCCGGACAAGAGACCCAGTACTTC,CASSPPGQETQYF
TRBV11-2,TRBJ2-3,.,.,TGTGCCAGCAGCTTAGGACCGGGAAAGGTTGCGCAGTATTTT,CASSLGPGKVAQYF
TRBV27,TRBJ2-1,.,.,TGTGCCAGCAGCCCCCGGGACTCCTCCTACAATGAGCAGTTCTTC,CASSPRDSSYNEQFF
TRBV6-5,TRBJ2-3,.,.,TGTGCCAGCAGCCGGCGTTTGTCAGGGACCACAGATACGCAGTATTTT,CASSRRLSGTTDTQYF
TRBV6-1,TRBJ2-1,TRBD2,medium-sized,TGTGCCAGCAGTGGTTTAGCGGGTTTACTCTCCTACAATGAGCAGTTCTTC,CASSGLAGLLSYNEQFF
TRBV5-1,TRBJ2-5,TRBD1,.,TGCGCCAGCGGTCCAGGGGGCCGGGAGACCCAGTACTTC,CASGPGGRETQYF
TRBV7-6,TRBJ2-1,.,few,TGTGCCAGCAGCTTGGGGGCCGGGACCAGCAACTACAATGAGCAGTTCTTC,CASSLGAGTSNYNEQFF
TRBV5-1,TRBJ1-2,TRBD1,.,TGCGCCAGCAGCTCCCAGGGGGAGGGCTACACCTTC,CASSSQGEGYTF
TRBV3-1,TRBJ2-3,.,once,TGTGCCAGCGGTCGGAGGGGAGCAGATACGCAGTATTTT,CASGRRGADTQYF
TRBV6-1,TRBJ2-7,.,few,TGTGCCAGCAGCGTCCCGACAGATACCTACGAGCAGTACTTC,CASSVPTDTYEQYF
TRBV27,TRBJ2-7,TRBD1,many,TGTGCCAGCAGTTTTCAGGCAGGGACAGGAATTTCCTACGAGCAGTACTTC,CASSFQAGTGISYEQYF
TRBV3-1,TRBJ2-5,TRBD2,.,TGTGCCAGCAGACTACTAGCGGGAGGACTCCAAGAGACCCAGTACTTC,CASRLLAGGLQETQYF
TRBV12-3/TRBV12-4,TRBJ2-1,.,.,TGTGCCAGCAGTCCTCTAGGCGATGAGCAGTTCTTC,CASSPLGDEQFF
TRBV6-1,TRBJ2-1,.,medium-sized,TGTGCCAGCTCGACGAGGATCGAATCCTACAATGAGCAGTTCTTC,CASSTRIESYNEQFF
TRBV6-1,TRBJ2-1,.,medium-sized,TGTGCCAGCAACCATCCCGGGGAGACCGCCTACAATGAGCAGTTCTTC,CASNHPGETAYNEQFF
TRBV12-3/TRBV12-4,TRBJ2-1,TRBD2,few,TGTGCCTCCCTTGCTAGCGGGGGGGGGAACAATGAGCAGTTCTTC,CASLASGGGNNEQFF
TRBV6-1,TRBJ2-1,TRBD2,medium-sized,TGTGCCACGAGGGAGGGGTGGAATGAGCAGTTCTTC,CATREGWNEQFF
TRBV7-9,TRBJ2-1,.,many,TGTGCCAGCAGCTTAGTCCTTTCTAGGGCCAACTATGAGCAGTTCTTC,CASSLVLSRANYEQFF
TRBV30,TRBJ2-3,.,.,TGTGCCTGGACACCTGTGAGAGGGAAGGATACGCAGTATTTT,CAWTPVRGKDTQYF